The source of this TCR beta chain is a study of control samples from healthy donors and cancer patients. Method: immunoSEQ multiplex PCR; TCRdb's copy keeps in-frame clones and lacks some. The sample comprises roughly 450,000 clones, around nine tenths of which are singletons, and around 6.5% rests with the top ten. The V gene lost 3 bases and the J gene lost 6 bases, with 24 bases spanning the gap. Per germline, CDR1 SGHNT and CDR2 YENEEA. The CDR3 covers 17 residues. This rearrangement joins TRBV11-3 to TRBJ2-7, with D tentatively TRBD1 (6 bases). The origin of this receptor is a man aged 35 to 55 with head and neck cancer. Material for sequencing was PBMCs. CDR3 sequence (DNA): TGTGCCAGCAGCTTTTCCTCAGGTCGGGACATGCAAGGCGAGCAGTACTTC. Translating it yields CASSFSSGRDMQGEQYF.